This T cell receptor (beta chain) was captured in a study of T cell changes during pregnancy in multiple sclerosis (dated by TCRdb to between 2018 and 2021). About the full investigation: The study examined how the T cell repertoire changed over the course of pregnancy in women with multiple sclerosis.

The library came from the immunoSEQ multiplex PCR assay. TCRdb holds this immuneACCESS table with in-frame rearrangements only. Some clones are missing; in checked studies, unresolved V genes explain under half, and the rest has no known cause. In this sample the table shows 90,000 to 120,000 clones, 85% to 95% of which occur a single time. Together, the top ten hold around 0.8% of the sample. About this clone itself: The clone's antigen remains unknown. Nothing much larger sits one base from this clone, and base qualities are not available.

Its CDR3 holds 14 amino acids, cysteine through phenylalanine. The kept DNA is CDR3 alone, 42 bases in frame from the first base. V loses 3 bases at its end and J loses 5 bases; junction bases beyond the gene matches: 3. The germline V gene sets CDR1 to LGHNA and CDR2 to YSLEER. The sequence came from a female donor in good health, enrolled as a control in a pregnancy study. This specimen consisted of peripheral blood, obtained in the third trimester of pregnancy. The sequence is built from TRBV4-3 and TRBJ1-2, with 10 central nucleotides matching TRBD1. The CDR3 region has the sequence CASSQGTGDYGYTF. The nucleotide sequence reads as follows: TGCGCCAGCAGCCAGGGGACAGGGGATTATGGCTACACCTTC.